This paragraph reports one T cell receptor (beta chain). This sample was included in a study of blood T cells in healthy people across ages. The second PCR ran roughly 7 to 12 cycles with a sample-barcoded 5' primer and J-beta primers. From the 5' RACE reads, TCRdb called clonotypes with MiXCR, one entry per CDR3 protein. The table includes hundreds of thousands of distinct CDR3 sequences, more than 45% detected once. J gave up 10 bases and V 8 bases, and 11 bases lay outside the gene matches. The CDR3 consists of 13 residues. In germline, CDR1 is MNHEY, CDR2 SVGEGT. V is TRBV6-2 or TRBV6-3 and J is TRBJ2-1; TRBD2 agrees at 7 bases. The TCR was taken from a man younger than 40 in good health. Sample: blood. CDR3 DNA sequence: TGTGCCAGCGCCCTTCTAGCGGTAACCGAGCAGTTCTTC. Encoded protein: CASALLAVTEQFF.